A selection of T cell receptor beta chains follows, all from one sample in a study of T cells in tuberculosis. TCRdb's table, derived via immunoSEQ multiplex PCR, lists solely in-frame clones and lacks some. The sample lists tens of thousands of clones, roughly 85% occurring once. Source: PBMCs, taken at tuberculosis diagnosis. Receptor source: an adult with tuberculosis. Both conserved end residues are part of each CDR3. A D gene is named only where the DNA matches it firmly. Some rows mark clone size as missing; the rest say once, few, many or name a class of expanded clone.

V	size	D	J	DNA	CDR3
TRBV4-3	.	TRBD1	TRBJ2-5	TGCGCCAGCAGCCAAGATAGATCAGGGGGCCCCCAAGAGACCCAGTACTTC	CASSQDRSGGPQETQYF
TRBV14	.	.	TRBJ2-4	TGTGCCAGCAGCCAAGGACAACGTGGAAACATTCAGTACTTC	CASSQGQRGNIQYF
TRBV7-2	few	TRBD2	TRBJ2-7	TGTGCCAGCAGCTCCTCTAGCGGGATTAGCTCCTACGAGCAGTACTTC	CASSSSSGISSYEQYF
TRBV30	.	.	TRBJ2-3	TGTGCCTGGAGTGAGAATAGAGATACGCAGTATTTT	CAWSENRDTQYF
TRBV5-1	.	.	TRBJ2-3	TGCGCCAGCAGCCCGCAGGGGCGCACAGATACGCAGTATTTT	CASSPQGRTDTQYF
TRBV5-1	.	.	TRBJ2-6	TGCGCCAGCAGCTTGGTCCCAGGGCGTATCTCTGGGGCCAACGTCCTGACTTTC	CASSLVPGRISGANVLTF
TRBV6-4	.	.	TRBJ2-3	TGTGCCAGCAGTGACGAGGGGGCAGATACGCAGTATTTT	CASSDEGADTQYF
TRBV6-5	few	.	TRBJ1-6	TGTGCCAGCAGTTCGGGCTCCTATAATTCACCCCTCCACTTT	CASSSGSYNSPLHF
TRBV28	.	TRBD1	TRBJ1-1	TGTGCCAGCAGTTTGGGACAGAACAAAGCTTTCTTT	CASSLGQNKAFF
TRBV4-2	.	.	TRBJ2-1	TGTGCCAGCAGCCAAGAAAGGACTACCGGGGAGCAGTTCTTC	CASSQERTTGEQFF
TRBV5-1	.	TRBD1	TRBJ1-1	TGCGCCAGCACGCCCGACAGGGCGGCCAGAGCTTTCTTT	CASTPDRAARAFF
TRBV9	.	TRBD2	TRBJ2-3	TGTGCCAGCAGCCCCCGGGCGGGAGACACAGATACGCAGTATTTT	CASSPRAGDTDTQYF
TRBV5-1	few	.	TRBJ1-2	TGCGCCAGCAGCTTGAAAACGACCGGGGATGGCTACACCTTC	CASSLKTTGDGYTF
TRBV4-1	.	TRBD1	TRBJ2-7	TGCGCCAGCAGCCAGGATGGGGGACAGGGAGAAGAGCAGTACTTC	CASSQDGGQGEEQYF
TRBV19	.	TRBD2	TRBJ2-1	TGTGCCAGTAGGGGAGCGGGGCCCTCCTACAATGAGCAGTTCTTC	CASRGAGPSYNEQFF
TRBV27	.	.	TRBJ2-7	TGTGCCAGCAGTTTCGTAGGGGCGGGGAACGAGCAGTACTTC	CASSFVGAGNEQYF
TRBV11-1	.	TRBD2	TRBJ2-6	TGTGCCAGCAGCCTTAGCGGGGGGTCTCCTGGGGCCAACGTCCTGACTTTC	CASSLSGGSPGANVLTF
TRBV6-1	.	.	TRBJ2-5	TGTGCCAGCAGTGATATGACGGCGGGTGGGACCCAGTACTTC	CASSDMTAGGTQYF
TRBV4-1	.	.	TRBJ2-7	TGCGCCAGCAGCCAAGTTGGGCAGGGCGGCGAGCAGTACTTC	CASSQVGQGGEQYF
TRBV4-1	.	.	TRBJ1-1	TGCGCCAGCAGCCAACCGTACGAATCTTACGGGTCGGTGGACACTGAAGCTTTCTTT	CASSQPYESYGSVDTEAFF
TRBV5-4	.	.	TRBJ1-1	TGTGCCAGCACCGCAGCTTTGAGTCTAGAGAACACTGAAGCTTTCTTT	CASTAALSLENTEAFF
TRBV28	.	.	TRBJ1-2	TGTGCCAGCAGCCGAACGGAGAGAGGCTATGGCTACACCTTC	CASSRTERGYGYTF
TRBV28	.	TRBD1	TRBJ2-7	TGTGCCAGCAGTTTGTTTCAGGGAAACAGGGGGTACTACGAGCAGTACTTC	CASSLFQGNRGYYEQYF
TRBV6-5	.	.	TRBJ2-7	TGTGCCGTTCATTCAGGGTTAGGGGAGCAGTACTTC	CAVHSGLGEQYF
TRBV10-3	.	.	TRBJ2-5	TGTGCCACCTGGAGGGGAAGAGAGACCCAGTACTTC	CATWRGRETQYF
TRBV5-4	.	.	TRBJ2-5	TGTGCCAGCAGCTTGGAAGGGGGTGACCAGTACTTC	CASSLEGGDQYF
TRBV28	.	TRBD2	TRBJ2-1	TGTGCCAGCAGTCCTAGCGGAGCTTACAATGAGCAGTTCTTC	CASSPSGAYNEQFF
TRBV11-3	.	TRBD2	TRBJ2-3	TGTGCCAGCAGCTTAGGGGCTAGCGGGAGCACAGATACGCAGTATTTT	CASSLGASGSTDTQYF
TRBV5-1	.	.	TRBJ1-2	TGCGCCAGCAGCTCGGGAGCGGGTGGCTACACCTTC	CASSSGAGGYTF
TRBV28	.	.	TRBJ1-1	TGTGCCAGCGACCGGGGTTGGGACACTGAAGCTTTCTTT	CASDRGWDTEAFF
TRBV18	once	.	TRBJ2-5	TGTGCCAGCTCACCGGGGGCCGAGAAGACCCAGTACTTC	CASSPGAEKTQYF
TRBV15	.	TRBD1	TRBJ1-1	TGTGCCACCAGCAGGGGACAGATGAACACTGAAGCTTTCTTT	CATSRGQMNTEAFF
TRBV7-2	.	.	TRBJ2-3	TGTGCCAGCAGCTTAATGGCGGCAGATACGCAGTATTTT	CASSLMAADTQYF
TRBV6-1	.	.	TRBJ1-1	TGTGCCAGCAGTGTCGAAGACAACCTGAACACTGAAGCTTTCTTT	CASSVEDNLNTEAFF
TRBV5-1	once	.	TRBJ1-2	TGCGCCAGCAGCTTGAATGACCGGGGGGGCTACACCTTC	CASSLNDRGGYTF
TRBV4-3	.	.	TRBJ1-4	TGCGCCAGCAGCCAAGATACAGCAACTAATGAAAAACTGTTTTTT	CASSQDTATNEKLFF
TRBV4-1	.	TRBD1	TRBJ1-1	TGCGCCAGCAGCCGACAGGGCACAAGGTGGACTGAAGCTTTCTTT	CASSRQGTRWTEAFF
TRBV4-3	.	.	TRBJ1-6	TGCGCCAGCAGCCAAGAAACAGGGAGAAATTCACCCCTCCACTTT	CASSQETGRNSPLHF
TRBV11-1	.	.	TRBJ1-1	TGTGCCAGCAGCCCGTTCGGGACTGAAGCTTTCTTT	CASSPFGTEAFF
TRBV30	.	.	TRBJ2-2	TGTGCCTGGAGTGTACTAGCACTTAACACCGGGGAGCTGTTTTTT	CAWSVLALNTGELFF
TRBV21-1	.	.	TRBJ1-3	TGTGCCAGCAGCAAAAAGAAGGGGTCCACCATATATTTT	CASSKKKGSTIYF
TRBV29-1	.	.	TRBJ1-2	TGCAGCGTCACAGGGAACTATGGCTACACCTTC	CSVTGNYGYTF
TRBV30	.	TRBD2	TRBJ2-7	TGTGCCTGGGCCCGGGGGGTGGCCTACGAGCAGTACTTC	CAWARGVAYEQYF
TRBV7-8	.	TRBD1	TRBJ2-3	TGTGCCAGCAGCCGCGGACAGGGCATACCCACAGATACGCAGTATTTT	CASSRGQGIPTDTQYF
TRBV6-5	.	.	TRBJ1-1	TGTGCCACTTCCCCCCCTGGAGGCACTGAAGCTTTCTTT	CATSPPGGTEAFF
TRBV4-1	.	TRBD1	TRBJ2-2	TGCGCCAGCAGCCAAAGCGGGACAGGGGGCGCGAACACCGGGGAGCTGTTTTTT	CASSQSGTGGANTGELFF